This T cell receptor (beta chain) derives from a study of blood T cell repertoires in COVID-19. Study-wide background: The analysed material was cDNA or gDNA that came from T cells, B-cell-depleted T cells, or PBMCs.

In the study's own analysis: Reference gene primer amplification in the assay estimated nucleated cell counts. Clones were sequenced by immunoSEQ multiplex PCR, and TCRdb holds only the in-frame ones, with some missing. V, J and clone size were drawn from that table, and D and trimming were deduced from the DNA. The sample records about 210,000 clones, roughly 86% being singletons. Cohorts were based on clinical histories the participants reported. The CDR3 is 13 amino acids. Germline V gives CDR1 SQVTM, CDR2 ANQGSEA. The V and J ends lost 4 bases and 8 bases, in that order; junction bases with no gene match: 4.

The chain uses TRBV29-1 and TRBJ2-1; 11 bases are shared with TRBD2. Sequencing input: PBMCs or T cells enriched from blood (not recorded which). This receptor was obtained from a man aged 18-30 years with acute COVID-19. The CDR3 nucleotides read TGCAGCGTTGGAATTAGCGGGAGGGATGAGCAGTTCTTC. It translates to CSVGISGRDEQFF.